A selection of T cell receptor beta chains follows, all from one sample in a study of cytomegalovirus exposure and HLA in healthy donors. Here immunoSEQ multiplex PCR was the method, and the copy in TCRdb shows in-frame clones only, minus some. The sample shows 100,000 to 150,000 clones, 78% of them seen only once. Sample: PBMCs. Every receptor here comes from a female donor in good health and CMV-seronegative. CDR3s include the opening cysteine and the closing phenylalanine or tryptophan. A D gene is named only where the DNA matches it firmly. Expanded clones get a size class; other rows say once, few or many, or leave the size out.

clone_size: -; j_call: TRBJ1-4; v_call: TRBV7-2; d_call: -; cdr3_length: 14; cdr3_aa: CASSLGTIHEKLFF; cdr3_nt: TGTGCCAGCAGCCTCGGGACAATTCATGAAAAACTGTTTTTT
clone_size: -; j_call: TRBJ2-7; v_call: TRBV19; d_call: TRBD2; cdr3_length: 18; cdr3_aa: CASSIWRPTQAGGYEQYF; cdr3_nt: TGTGCCAGTAGTATTTGGAGGCCCACCCAGGCGGGAGGCTACGAGCAGTACTTC
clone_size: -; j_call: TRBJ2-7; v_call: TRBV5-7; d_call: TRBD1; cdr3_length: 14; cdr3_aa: CASSLGTGLYEQYF; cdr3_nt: TGTGCCAGCAGCTTAGGGACAGGCCTCTACGAGCAGTACTTC
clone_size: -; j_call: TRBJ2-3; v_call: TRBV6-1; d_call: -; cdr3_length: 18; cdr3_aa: CASSEVPSSEGWADTQYF; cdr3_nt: TGTGCCAGCAGTGAAGTGCCCAGCTCTGAGGGCTGGGCAGATACGCAGTATTTT
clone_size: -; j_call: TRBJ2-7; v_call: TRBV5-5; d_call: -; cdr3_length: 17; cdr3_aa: CASSLRGGPRAPYEQYF; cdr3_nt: TGTGCCAGCAGCTTAAGGGGGGGGCCCCGAGCCCCCTACGAGCAGTACTTC
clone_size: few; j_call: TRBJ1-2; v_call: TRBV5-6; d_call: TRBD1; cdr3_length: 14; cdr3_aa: CASRRSDRGGGYTF; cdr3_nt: TGTGCCAGCAGACGTTCGGACAGGGGCGGCGGCTACACCTTC
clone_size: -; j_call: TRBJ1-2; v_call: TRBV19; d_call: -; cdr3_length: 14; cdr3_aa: CASSIDLTPYGYTF; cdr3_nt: TGTGCCAGTAGTATAGATCTGACTCCCTATGGCTACACCTTC
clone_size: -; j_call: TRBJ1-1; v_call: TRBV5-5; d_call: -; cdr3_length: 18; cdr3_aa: CASSGDPPGGIMNTEAFF; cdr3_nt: TGTGCCAGCAGCGGGGACCCTCCGGGAGGGATCATGAACACTGAAGCTTTCTTT
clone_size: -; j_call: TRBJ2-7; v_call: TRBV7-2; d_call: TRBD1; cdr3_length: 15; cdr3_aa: CASSLVQGAIYEQYF; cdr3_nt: TGTGCCAGCAGCTTAGTTCAGGGGGCGATCTACGAGCAGTACTTC
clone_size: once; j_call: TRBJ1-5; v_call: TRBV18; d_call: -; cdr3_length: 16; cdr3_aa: CASSPQGLGSNQPQHF; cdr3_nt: TGTGCCAGCTCACCTCAGGGGCTAGGTAGCAATCAGCCCCAGCATTTT
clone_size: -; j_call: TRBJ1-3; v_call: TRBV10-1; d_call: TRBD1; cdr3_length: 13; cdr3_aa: CASRGQGPNTIYF; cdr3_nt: TGCGCCAGCAGAGGACAGGGTCCGAACACCATATATTTT
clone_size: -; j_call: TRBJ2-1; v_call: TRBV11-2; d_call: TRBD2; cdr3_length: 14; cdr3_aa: CASSPGGPRNEQFF; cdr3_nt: TGTGCCAGCAGCCCGGGAGGGCCGAGGAATGAGCAGTTCTTC
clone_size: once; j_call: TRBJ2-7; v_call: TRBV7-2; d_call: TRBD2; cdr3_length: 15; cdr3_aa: CASSPRTSGTYEQYF; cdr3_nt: TGTGCCAGCAGCCCCCGGACTAGCGGAACCTACGAGCAGTACTTC
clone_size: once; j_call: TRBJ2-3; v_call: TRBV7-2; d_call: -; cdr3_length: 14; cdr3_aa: CASSPVARTDTQYF; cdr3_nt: TGTGCCAGCAGCCCCGTGGCCCGCACAGATACGCAGTATTTT
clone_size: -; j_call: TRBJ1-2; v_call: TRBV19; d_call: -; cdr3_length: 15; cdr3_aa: CASSTPGPQTDGYTF; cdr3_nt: TGTGCCAGTAGCACACCTGGGCCCCAAACGGATGGCTACACCTTC
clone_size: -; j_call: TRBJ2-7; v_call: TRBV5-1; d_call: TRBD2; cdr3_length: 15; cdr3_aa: CASSPRLAAFYEQYF; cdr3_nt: TGCGCCAGCAGCCCCCGACTAGCGGCGTTCTACGAGCAGTACTTC
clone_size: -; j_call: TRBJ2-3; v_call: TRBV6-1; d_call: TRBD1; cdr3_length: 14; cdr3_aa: CASRMTGSVDTQYF; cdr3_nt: TGTGCCAGCAGAATGACAGGGTCGGTAGATACGCAGTATTTT
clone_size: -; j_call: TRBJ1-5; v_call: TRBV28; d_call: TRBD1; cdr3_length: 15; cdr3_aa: CASTQLTGGDQPQHF; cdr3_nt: TGTGCCAGCACCCAACTGACAGGGGGGGATCAGCCCCAGCATTTT
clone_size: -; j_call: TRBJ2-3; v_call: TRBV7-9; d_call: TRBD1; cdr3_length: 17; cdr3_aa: CASSSRAGTGDADTQYF; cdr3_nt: TGTGCCAGCAGCTCGAGAGCCGGGACAGGGGATGCGGATACGCAGTATTTT
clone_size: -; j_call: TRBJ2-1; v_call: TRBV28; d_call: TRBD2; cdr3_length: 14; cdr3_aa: CASSLGGRANEQFF; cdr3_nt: TGTGCCAGCAGTTTGGGTGGGAGGGCCAATGAGCAGTTCTTC
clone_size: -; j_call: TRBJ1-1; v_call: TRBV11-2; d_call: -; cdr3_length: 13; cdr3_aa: CASSFRQNTEAFF; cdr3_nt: TGTGCCAGCAGCTTTCGACAGAACACTGAAGCTTTCTTT
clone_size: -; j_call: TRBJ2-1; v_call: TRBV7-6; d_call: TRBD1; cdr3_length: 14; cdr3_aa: CASSLGNQGAEQFF; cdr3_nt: TGTGCCAGCAGCTTAGGAAACCAGGGGGCTGAGCAGTTCTTC
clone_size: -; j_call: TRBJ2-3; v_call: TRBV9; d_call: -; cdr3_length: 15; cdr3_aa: CASSADTLRTDTQYF; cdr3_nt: TGTGCCAGCAGCGCGGACACACTAAGGACAGATACGCAGTATTTT
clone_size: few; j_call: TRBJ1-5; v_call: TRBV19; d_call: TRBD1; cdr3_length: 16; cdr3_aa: CASSNPTGASNQPQHF; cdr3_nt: TGTGCCAGTAGTAACCCGACAGGGGCTAGCAATCAGCCCCAGCATTTT
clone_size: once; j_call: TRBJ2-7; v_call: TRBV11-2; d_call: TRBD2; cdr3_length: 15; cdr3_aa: CASSLNYGGGNEQYF; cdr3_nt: TGTGCCAGCAGCTTAAACTACGGCGGGGGAAACGAGCAGTACTTC
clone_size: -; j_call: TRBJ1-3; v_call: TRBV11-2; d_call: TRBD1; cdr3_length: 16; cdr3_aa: CASSLAVGQGYNTIYF; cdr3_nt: TGTGCCAGCAGCTTAGCCGTGGGACAGGGATACAACACCATATATTTT